This T cell receptor beta chain was observed in a study of blood T cells in healthy people across ages. Overall study context: About one barcoded beta molecule was captured per two T cells (by template switching).

Alongside a J-beta primer mix, a sample-barcoded 5' primer served in a second PCR lasting about 7 to 12 cycles. MiXCR, run by TCRdb on the 5' RACE reads, gives a single entry per CDR3 protein. The table records about 1.5 million distinct CDR3 sequences, 42% of them present only once. Trimming took off 8 bases at V and 5 bases at J, with 12 bases between the two ends. Germline CDR1 is MNHNS and CDR2 is SASEGT. The CDR3 contains 12 residues. Study conclusions and caveats: The fall in TCR beta diversity per million T cells was roughly linear with age. Both higher diversity and more naive CD4+ cells marked long-lived donors when set against aged donors.

Remarks on this clonotype: Its antigen is still unknown.

Aged about 6 to 90, donors were systemically healthy Caucasians from Russia. The TCR was taken from a woman aged 18-29 years in good health. What was sequenced was blood. This chain joins TRBV6-1 and TRBJ1-2; D possibly corresponds to TRBD1 (5 bases). CDR3 nucleotides: TGTGCCAGCGGGACCCTAGGATATGGCTACACCTTC. Encoded protein: CASGTLGYGYTF.